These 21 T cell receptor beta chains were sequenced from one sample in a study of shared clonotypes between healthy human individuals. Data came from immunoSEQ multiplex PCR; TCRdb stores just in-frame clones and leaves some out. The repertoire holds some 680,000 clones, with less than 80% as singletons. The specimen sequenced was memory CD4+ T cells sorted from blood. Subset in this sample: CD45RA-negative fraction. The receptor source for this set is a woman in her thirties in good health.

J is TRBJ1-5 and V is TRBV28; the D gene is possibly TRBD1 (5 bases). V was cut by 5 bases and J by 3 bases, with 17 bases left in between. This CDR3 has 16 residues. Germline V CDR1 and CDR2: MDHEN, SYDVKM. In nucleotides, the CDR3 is TGTGCCAGCAGTCAATCCCGCGGGGGGATCAATCAGCCCCAGCATTTT. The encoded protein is CASSQSRGGINQPQHF. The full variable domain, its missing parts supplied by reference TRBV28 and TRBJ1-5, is DVKVTQSSRYLVKRTGEKVFLECVQDMDHENMFWYRQDPGLGLRLIYFSYDVKMKEKGDIPEGYSVSREKKERFSLILESASTNQTSMYLCASSQSRGGINQPQHFGDGTRLSIL.

CDR3 sequence: CASSGEQGNDQPQHF. Here the CDR3 DNA reads TGTGCCAGCAGTGGGGAACAGGGGAACGATCAGCCCCAGCATTTT. The rearrangement joins TRBV25-1 to TRBJ1-5, with 7 bases fitting TRBD1. The trim removed 4 bases at V and 5 bases at J, leaving 8 bases unmatched. The CDR3 runs to 15 residues. Germline CDR1 MGHDK, CDR2 SYGVNS. Drawing the rest from reference TRBV25-1 and TRBJ1-5, the complete variable domain is EADIYQTPRYLVIGTGKKITLECSQTMGHDKMYWYQQDPGMELHLIHYSYGVNSTEKGDLSSESTVSRIRTEHFPLTLESARPSHTSQYLCASSGEQGNDQPQHFGDGTRLSIL.

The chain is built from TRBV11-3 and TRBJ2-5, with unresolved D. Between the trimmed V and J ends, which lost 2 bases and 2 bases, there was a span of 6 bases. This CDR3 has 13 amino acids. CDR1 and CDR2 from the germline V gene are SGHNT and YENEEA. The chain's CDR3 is CASSLSAQETQYF. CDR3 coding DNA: TGTGCCAGCAGCTTATCTGCACAAGAGACCCAGTACTTC.

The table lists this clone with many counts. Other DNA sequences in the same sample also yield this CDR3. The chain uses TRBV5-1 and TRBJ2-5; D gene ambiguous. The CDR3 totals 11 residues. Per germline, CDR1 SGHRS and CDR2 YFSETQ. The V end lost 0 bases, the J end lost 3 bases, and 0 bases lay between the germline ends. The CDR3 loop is CASSLEETQYF. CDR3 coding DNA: TGCGCCAGCAGCTTGGAAGAGACCCAGTACTTC.

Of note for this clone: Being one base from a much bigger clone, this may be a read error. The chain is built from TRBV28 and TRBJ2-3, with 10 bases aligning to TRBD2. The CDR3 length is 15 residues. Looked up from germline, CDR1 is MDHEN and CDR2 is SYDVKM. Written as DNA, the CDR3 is TGTACCAGCAGTCCTAGCGGGAGAAGAGGAGATACGCAGTATTTT. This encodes CTSSPSGRRGDTQYF.

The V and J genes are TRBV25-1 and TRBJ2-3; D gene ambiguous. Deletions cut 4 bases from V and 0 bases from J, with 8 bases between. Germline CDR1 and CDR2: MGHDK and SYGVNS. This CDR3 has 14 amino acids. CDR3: CASSAAESTDTQYF. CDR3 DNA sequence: TGTGCCAGCAGTGCGGCGGAAAGCACAGATACGCAGTATTTT. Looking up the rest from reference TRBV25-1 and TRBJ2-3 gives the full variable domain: EADIYQTPRYLVIGTGKKITLECSQTMGHDKMYWYQQDPGMELHLIHYSYGVNSTEKGDLSSESTVSRIRTEHFPLTLESARPSHTSQYLCASSAAESTDTQYFGPGTRLTVL.

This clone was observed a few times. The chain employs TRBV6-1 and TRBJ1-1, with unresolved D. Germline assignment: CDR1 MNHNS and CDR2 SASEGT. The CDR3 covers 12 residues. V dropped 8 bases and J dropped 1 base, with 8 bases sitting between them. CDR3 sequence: CASGIENTEAFF. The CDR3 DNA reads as TGTGCCAGCGGCATAGAGAACACTGAAGCTTTCTTT.

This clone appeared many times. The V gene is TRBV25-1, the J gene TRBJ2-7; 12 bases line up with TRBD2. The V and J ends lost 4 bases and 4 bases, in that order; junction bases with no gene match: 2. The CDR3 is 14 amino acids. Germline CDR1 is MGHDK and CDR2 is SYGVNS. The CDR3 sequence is CASSGTSGNYEQYF. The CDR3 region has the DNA TGTGCCAGCAGTGGGACTAGCGGGAATTACGAGCAGTACTTC.

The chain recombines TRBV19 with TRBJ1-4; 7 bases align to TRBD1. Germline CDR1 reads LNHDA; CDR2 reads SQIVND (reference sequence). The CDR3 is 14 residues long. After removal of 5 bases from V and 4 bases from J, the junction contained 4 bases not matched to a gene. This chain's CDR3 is CASSLTGNNEKLFF. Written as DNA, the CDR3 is TGTGCCAGTAGTTTGACAGGGAATAATGAAAAACTGTTTTTT.

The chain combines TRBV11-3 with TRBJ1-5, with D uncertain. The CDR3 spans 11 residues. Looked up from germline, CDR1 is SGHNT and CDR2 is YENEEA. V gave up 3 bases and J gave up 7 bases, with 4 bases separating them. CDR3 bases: TGTGCCAGCAGCTTTGACCAGCCCCAGCATTTT. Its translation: CASSFDQPQHF. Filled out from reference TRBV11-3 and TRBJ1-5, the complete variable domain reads EAGVVQSPRYKIIEKKQPVAFWCNPISGHNTLYWYLQNLGQGPELLIRYENEEAVDDSQLPKDRFSAERLKGVDSTLKIQPAELGDSAVYLCASSFDQPQHFGDGTRLSIL.

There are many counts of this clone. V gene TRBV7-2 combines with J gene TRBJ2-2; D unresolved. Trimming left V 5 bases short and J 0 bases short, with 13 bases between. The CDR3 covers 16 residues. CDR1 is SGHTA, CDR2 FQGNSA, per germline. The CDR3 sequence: CASSRILPSNTGELFF. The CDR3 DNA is TGTGCCAGCAGCCGAATACTACCGTCGAACACCGGGGAGCTGTTTTTT.

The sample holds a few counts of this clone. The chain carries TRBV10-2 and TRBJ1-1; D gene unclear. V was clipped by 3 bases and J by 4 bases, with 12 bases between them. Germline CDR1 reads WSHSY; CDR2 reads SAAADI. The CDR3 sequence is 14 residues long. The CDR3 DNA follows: TGCGCCAGCAGTGACCCCGGACTGGGCACTGAAGCTTTCTTT. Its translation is CASSDPGLGTEAFF.

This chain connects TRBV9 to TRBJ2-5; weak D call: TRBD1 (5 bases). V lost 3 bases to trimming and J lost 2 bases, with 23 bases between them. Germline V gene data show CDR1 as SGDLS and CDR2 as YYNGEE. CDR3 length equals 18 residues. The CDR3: CASSATQLNGARQETQYF. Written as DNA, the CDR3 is TGTGCCAGCAGCGCGACGCAGTTAAATGGGGCTAGACAAGAGACCCAGTACTTC.

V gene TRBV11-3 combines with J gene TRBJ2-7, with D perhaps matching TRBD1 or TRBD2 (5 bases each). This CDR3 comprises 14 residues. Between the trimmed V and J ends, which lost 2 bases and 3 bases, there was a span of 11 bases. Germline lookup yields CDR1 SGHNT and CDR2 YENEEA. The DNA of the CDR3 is TGTGCCAGCAGCTTATTCGGGGACCACTACGAGCAGTACTTC. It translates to CASSLFGDHYEQYF.

CDR3 DNA: TGTGCCACCAGCAGAGATAGGGGGGCACAGCCCCAGCATTTT. Amino acids: CATSRDRGAQPQHF. This chain joins TRBV15 and TRBJ1-5, with D perhaps TRBD1 (6 bases). This CDR3 comprises 14 residues. From germline, CDR1 is LNHNV and CDR2 YYDKDF (reference sequence). Deletions cut 0 bases from V and 7 bases from J, with 10 bases between.

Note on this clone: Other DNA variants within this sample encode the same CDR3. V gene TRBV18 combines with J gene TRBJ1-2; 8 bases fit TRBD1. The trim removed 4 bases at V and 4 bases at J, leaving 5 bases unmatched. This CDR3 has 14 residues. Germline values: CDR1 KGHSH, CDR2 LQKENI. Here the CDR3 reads CASSLDRESYGYTF. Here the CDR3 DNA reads TGTGCCAGCTCACTGGACAGGGAGAGCTATGGCTACACCTTC. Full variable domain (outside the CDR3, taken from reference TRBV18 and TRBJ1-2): NAGVMQNPRHLVRRRGQEARLRCSPMKGHSHVYWYRQLPEEGLKFMVYLQKENIIDESGMPKERFSAEFPKEGPSILRIQQVVRGDSAAYFCASSLDRESYGYTFGSGTRLTVV.

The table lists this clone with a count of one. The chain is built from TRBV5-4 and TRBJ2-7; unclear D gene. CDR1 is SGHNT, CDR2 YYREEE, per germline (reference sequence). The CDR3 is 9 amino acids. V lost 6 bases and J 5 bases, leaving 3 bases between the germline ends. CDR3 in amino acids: CASTDEQYF. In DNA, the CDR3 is TGTGCCAGCACCGACGAGCAGTACTTC.

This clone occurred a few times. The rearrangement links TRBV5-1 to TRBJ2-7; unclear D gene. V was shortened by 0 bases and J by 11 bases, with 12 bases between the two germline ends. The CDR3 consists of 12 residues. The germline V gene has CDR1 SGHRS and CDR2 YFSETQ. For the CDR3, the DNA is TGCGCCAGCAGCTTGGTCAAAATGAATGAGTACTTC. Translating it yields CASSLVKMNEYF.

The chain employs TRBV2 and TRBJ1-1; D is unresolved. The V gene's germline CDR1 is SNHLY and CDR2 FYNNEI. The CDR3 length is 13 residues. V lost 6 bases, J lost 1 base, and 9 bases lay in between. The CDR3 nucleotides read TGTGCCAGCAGCCCAGAGAGGAACACTGAAGCTTTCTTT. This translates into CASSPERNTEAFF.

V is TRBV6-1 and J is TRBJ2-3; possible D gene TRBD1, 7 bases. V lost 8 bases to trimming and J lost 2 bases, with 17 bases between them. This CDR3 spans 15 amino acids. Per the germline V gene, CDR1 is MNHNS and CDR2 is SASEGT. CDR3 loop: CASVLNRGLTDTQYF. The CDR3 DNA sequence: TGTGCCAGCGTATTAAACAGGGGACTCACAGATACGCAGTATTTT.

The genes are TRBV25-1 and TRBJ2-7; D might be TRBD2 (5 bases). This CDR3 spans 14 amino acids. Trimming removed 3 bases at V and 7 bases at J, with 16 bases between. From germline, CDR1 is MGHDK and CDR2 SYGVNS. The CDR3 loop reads CASSEGWSTGEQYF. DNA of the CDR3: TGTGCCAGCAGTGAGGGGTGGTCGACGGGGGAGCAGTACTTC.